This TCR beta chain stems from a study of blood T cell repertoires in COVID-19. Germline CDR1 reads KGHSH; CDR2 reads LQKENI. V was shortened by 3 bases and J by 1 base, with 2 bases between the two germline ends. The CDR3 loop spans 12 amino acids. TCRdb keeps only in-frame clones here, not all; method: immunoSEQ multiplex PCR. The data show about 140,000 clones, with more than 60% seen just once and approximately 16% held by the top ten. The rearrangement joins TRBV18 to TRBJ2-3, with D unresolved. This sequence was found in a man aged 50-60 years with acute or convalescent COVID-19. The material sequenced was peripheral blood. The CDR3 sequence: CASSPGTDTQYF. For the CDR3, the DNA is TGTGCCAGCTCACCCGGCACAGATACGCAGTATTTT.